The T cell receptor beta chain described here comes from a study of T cell responses to AZD1222 COVID-19 vaccine. CDR3 length: 16 residues. V gave up 0 bases and J gave up 3 bases; unmatched junction bases: 7. CDR1 and CDR2 from the germline V gene are SGHNT and YYREEE (reference sequence). The protocol was immunoSEQ multiplex PCR, while the TCRdb copy is restricted to in-frame clones and leaves out a portion. The top ten hold more than 3.5% of the sample, which has 110,000 to 150,000 clones, approximately 90% seen once. This clonotype originated in an adult in good health. J is TRBJ2-7 and V is TRBV5-4; 9 positions match TRBD1. The sequencing here drew on peripheral blood, taken on day 0 of AZD1222 vaccination. CDR3 nucleotides: TGTGCCAGCAGCTTGGGGTATGGGACAGGGAACTACGAGCAGTACTTC. This gives the protein CASSLGYGTGNYEQYF.